Below are 22 T cell receptor beta chains sequenced from a single sample in a study of cytomegalovirus exposure and HLA in healthy donors. The PCR ran on 60 Vbeta and 13 Jbeta primers. Clones were sequenced by immunoSEQ multiplex PCR, and TCRdb holds only the in-frame ones, with some missing. Here the sample spans 150,000 to 200,000 clones, roughly 84% being singletons. Sequenced input: PBMCs. The receptor source for this set is a boy between 5 and 17 years old in good health and CMV-seronegative.

The V gene is TRBV5-4, the J gene TRBJ1-1; the D is unclear. The V and J ends lost 2 bases and 2 bases respectively, with 10 bases between them. This CDR3 contains 14 residues. Germline loops: CDR1 SGHNT, CDR2 YYREEE (reference sequence). CDR3 nucleotide sequence: TGTGCCAGCAGCTTAAAGCAGGTTAACACTGAAGCTTTCTTT. This codes for CASSLKQVNTEAFF.

The chain couples TRBV11-2 to TRBJ2-1; unclear D gene. Germline loops: CDR1 SGHAT, CDR2 FQNNGV. The CDR3 runs to 14 residues. Trimming shortened V by 3 bases and J by 9 bases, and 15 bases separated the two germline ends. The CDR3 DNA sequence: TGTGCCAGCAGCTTGGTCCCTAGTCGAACTGAGCAGTTCTTC. Residues: CASSLVPSRTEQFF. The complete variable domain, with remaining parts taken from reference TRBV11-2 and TRBJ2-1, reads EAGVAQSPRYKIIEKRQSVAFWCNPISGHATLYWYQQILGQGPKLLIQFQNNGVVDDSQLPKDRFSAERLKGVDSTLKIQPAKLEDSAVYLCASSLVPSRTEQFFGPGTRLTVL.

This chain uses TRBV19 with TRBJ1-2; D not certain. Per germline, CDR1 LNHDA and CDR2 SQIVND (reference sequence). With 8 bases removed from V and 1 base from J, the gap between germline ends came to 8 bases. The CDR3 is made up of 12 amino acids. Here the CDR3 DNA reads TGTGCCAGTTCGGAGCTTAACTATGGCTACACCTTC. Translation: CASSELNYGYTF.

The chain employs TRBV19 and TRBJ1-5, with TRBD1 as a possible D gene (6 bases). Trimming removed 3 bases at V and 0 bases at J, with 9 bases between. The CDR3 spans 15 residues. From germline, CDR1 is LNHDA and CDR2 SQIVND (reference sequence). The DNA for the CDR3 is TGTGCCAGTAGTATCAGGGGTTCTAGCAATCAGCCCCAGCATTTT. Translating gives CASSIRGSSNQPQHF.

In its sample, this clone was seen once. The chain uses TRBV18 and TRBJ2-5; 12 positions match TRBD2. The CDR3 is 17 amino acids. V dropped 4 bases and J dropped 4; count of bases not matched to a gene: 10. Looked up from germline, CDR1 is KGHSH and CDR2 is LQKENI. Written as DNA, the CDR3 is TGTGCCAGCTCACTCCAGACTAGCGGGAGTAGCCGAGAGACCCAGTACTTC. As protein: CASSLQTSGSSRETQYF.

The chain carries TRBV4-1 and TRBJ2-3; D possibly corresponds to TRBD1 (5 bases). Germline CDR1 reads MGHRA; CDR2 reads YSYEKL. The CDR3 contains 16 residues. V was clipped by 0 bases and J by 2 bases, with 12 bases between them. The CDR3 spells CASSQELQGYTDTQYF. CDR3 bases: TGCGCCAGCAGCCAAGAACTCCAGGGTTACACAGATACGCAGTATTTT.

The genes are TRBV9 and TRBJ2-3; 8 bases match TRBD2. The CDR3 is made up of 15 amino acids. CDR1 and CDR2 (germline): SGDLS, YYNGEE. J was trimmed by 6 bases and V by 3 bases; bases with no gene match: 9. CDR3 in amino acids: CASSGSSGPWDTQYF. The CDR3 nucleotides read TGTGCCAGCAGCGGTTCTAGCGGGCCTTGGGATACGCAGTATTTT. Together with reference TRBV9 and TRBJ2-3, the CDR3 gives the full variable domain: DSGVTQTPKHLITATGQRVTLRCSPRSGDLSVYWYQQSLDQGLQFLIQYYNGEERAKGNILERFSAQQFPDLHSELNLSSLELGDSALYFCASSGSSGPWDTQYFGPGTRLTVL.

The chain uses TRBV5-1 and TRBJ2-2; D uncertain. V gave up 1 base and J gave up 8 bases, with 6 bases separating them. Germline V lookup: CDR1 SGHRS, CDR2 YFSETQ. The length of the CDR3 is 12 residues. CDR3 in amino acids: CASSLKAGELFF. The CDR3 DNA sequence: TGCGCCAGCAGCTTGAAAGCAGGGGAGCTGTTTTTT.

This chain joins TRBV7-6 and TRBJ2-1; D possibly corresponds to TRBD1 (7 bases). V lost 3 bases and J lost 4, with 16 bases in between. The CDR3 spans 16 residues. Germline V gives CDR1 SGHVS, CDR2 FNYEAQ. The CDR3 sequence is CASSFSVTGRYNEQFF. The CDR3 nucleotides are TGTGCCAGCAGCTTTTCCGTGACAGGGAGGTACAATGAGCAGTTCTTC.

The chain is built from TRBV10-1 and TRBJ1-1, with a possible D match to TRBD1 (5 bases). The V end was cut by 3 bases, the J end by 7 bases, with 12 bases between. Germline loops: CDR1 WNHNN, CDR2 SYGVQD (reference sequence). This CDR3 region has 13 residues. CDR3 coding DNA: TGCGCCAGCAGTGAACGACGGGGGATTGAAGCTTTCTTT. This gives the protein CASSERRGIEAFF.

V is TRBV13 and J is TRBJ2-7, with 15 nucleotides matching TRBD2. This CDR3 has 16 amino acids. V trimming: 5 bases; J trimming: 6 bases; junction bases outside the gene matches: 8. Germline V CDR1 and CDR2: PRHDT, FYEKMQ (reference sequence). For the CDR3, the DNA is TGTGCCAGCAGCCCCTGGACTAGCGGGAGGGCAGGCGAGCAGTACTTC. Protein: CASSPWTSGRAGEQYF.

The chain is built from TRBV6-6 and TRBJ1-2; TRBD1 aligns across 7 bases. The J segment lost 2 bases and the V segment lost 5 bases, leaving 5 bases of the junction unmatched. Germline loops: CDR1 MNHNY, CDR2 SVGAGI (reference sequence). There are 14 residues in the CDR3. CDR3 residues: CASSRQGRNYGYTF. CDR3 coding DNA: TGTGCCAGCAGTCGACAGGGAAGGAACTATGGCTACACCTTC.

In this sample, this clone turned up a few times. The chain links TRBV30 to TRBJ1-5; TRBD1 agrees at 9 bases. Trimming cost V 0 bases and J 7 bases; bases outside gene matches: 10. Per the germline V gene, CDR1 is GTSNPN and CDR2 is SVGIG (reference sequence). This CDR3 is 16 amino acids long. The CDR3 protein is CAWSVGSGQGRQPQHF. The CDR3 DNA is TGTGCCTGGAGTGTAGGGTCGGGACAGGGAAGGCAGCCCCAGCATTTT.

The chain combines TRBV7-3 with TRBJ2-2; 9 bases align to TRBD2. With 3 bases clipped from V and 7 bases from J, the junction kept 15 bases outside the gene matches. From germline, CDR1 is SGHTA and CDR2 FQGTGA. The CDR3 extends over 18 amino acids. In DNA form, the CDR3 reads TGTGCCAGCAGCTTCCTCCCAGCGGGGGGAAGTTTTGGCGGGGAGCTGTTTTTT. It yields the protein CASSFLPAGGSFGGELFF.

The chain carries TRBV7-9 and TRBJ2-3, with D possibly matching TRBD1 (5 bases). The CDR3 length is 16 residues. The germline V gene encodes CDR1 SEHNR and CDR2 FQNEAQ (reference sequence). V lost 4 bases and J lost 0, with 14 bases in between. The CDR3 nucleotides are TGTGCCAGCAGCTCAGTAAGGACAAAAAGCACAGATACGCAGTATTTT. Protein: CASSSVRTKSTDTQYF.

This chain's CDR3 is CASADRLPSTDTQYF. Written as DNA, the CDR3 is TGTGCCAGCGCCGACAGGCTCCCTAGCACAGATACGCAGTATTTT. This chain joins TRBV7-9 and TRBJ2-3; possibly TRBD1 for D (6 bases). Germline-derived CDR1 and CDR2 are SEHNR and FQNEAQ (reference sequence). The CDR3 runs to 15 residues. Trimming stripped 8 bases from V and 0 bases from J, with 15 bases between.

A few counts support this clone. CDR3 DNA sequence: TGCGCCAGCCGGGACAGGGAGAATTCACCCCTCCACTTT. It is translated as CASRDRENSPLHF. The chain uses TRBV5-1 and TRBJ1-6; the match to TRBD1 covers 9 bases. The CDR3 extends over 13 amino acids. J was trimmed by 7 bases and V by 7 bases; bases with no gene match: 3. Germline lookup yields CDR1 SGHRS and CDR2 YFSETQ.

Concerning this clone itself: Sequence at one end of the junction differs from germline and may be a read error. The chain has TRBV5-4 and TRBJ2-6, with D maybe TRBD1 (5 bases). Per germline, CDR1 SGHNT and CDR2 YYREEE (reference sequence). CDR3 length: 17 residues. For the CDR3, the DNA is TGTGCCAGCAGCTTGGGCATACAGAGCTCTGGGGCCAACGTCCCGACTTTC. This translates into CASSLGIQSSGANVPTF. The full variable domain, rest sourced from reference TRBV5-4 and TRBJ2-6, is ETGVTQSPTHLIKTRGQQVTLRCSSQSGHNTVSWYQQALGQGPQFIFQYYREEENGRGNFPPRFSGLQFPNYSSELNVNALELDDSALYLCASSLGIQSSGANVPTFGAGSRLTVL.

V and J are TRBV19 and TRBJ1-2; possibly TRBD1 for D (6 bases). The ends were cut back, 3 bases at V and 3 bases at J, with 14 bases in the middle. The CDR3 spans 15 residues. Germline CDR1 LNHDA, CDR2 SQIVND (reference sequence). CDR3 sequence reads: CASSMVTGMDYGYTF. The CDR3 bases are TGTGCCAGTAGTATGGTTACAGGGATGGACTATGGCTACACCTTC.

The chain carries TRBV4-3 and TRBJ1-1; TRBD1 is a possible D gene (5 bases). The CDR3 runs 14 residues. Per the germline V gene, CDR1 is LGHNA and CDR2 is YSLEER. Trimming took off 4 bases at V and 2 bases at J, with 11 bases between the two ends. In DNA, the CDR3 is TGCGCCAGCAGCCGGGGGAGGGCAAACACTGAAGCTTTCTTT. It yields the protein CASSRGRANTEAFF.

The chain links TRBV30 to TRBJ1-3; tentatively, D is TRBD1 (6 bases). CDR1 is GTSNPN, CDR2 SVGIG, per germline (reference sequence). This CDR3 contains 15 residues. V was pared by 0 bases and J by 2 bases, with 11 bases between. The CDR3 sequence is CAWSVGGAAGNTIYF. CDR3 bases: TGTGCCTGGAGTGTAGGGGGGGCAGCTGGAAACACCATATATTTT.

The chain couples TRBV2 to TRBJ1-2; 8 bases line up with TRBD1. The CDR3 is 15 residues long. The V and J ends lost 6 bases and 4 bases, in that order; junction bases with no gene match: 10. Germline CDR1 SNHLY, CDR2 FYNNEI. Written as DNA, the CDR3 is TGTGCCAGCAGGGACACAGGGGGTAGGACCTATGGCTACACCTTC. Encoded protein: CASRDTGGRTYGYTF.